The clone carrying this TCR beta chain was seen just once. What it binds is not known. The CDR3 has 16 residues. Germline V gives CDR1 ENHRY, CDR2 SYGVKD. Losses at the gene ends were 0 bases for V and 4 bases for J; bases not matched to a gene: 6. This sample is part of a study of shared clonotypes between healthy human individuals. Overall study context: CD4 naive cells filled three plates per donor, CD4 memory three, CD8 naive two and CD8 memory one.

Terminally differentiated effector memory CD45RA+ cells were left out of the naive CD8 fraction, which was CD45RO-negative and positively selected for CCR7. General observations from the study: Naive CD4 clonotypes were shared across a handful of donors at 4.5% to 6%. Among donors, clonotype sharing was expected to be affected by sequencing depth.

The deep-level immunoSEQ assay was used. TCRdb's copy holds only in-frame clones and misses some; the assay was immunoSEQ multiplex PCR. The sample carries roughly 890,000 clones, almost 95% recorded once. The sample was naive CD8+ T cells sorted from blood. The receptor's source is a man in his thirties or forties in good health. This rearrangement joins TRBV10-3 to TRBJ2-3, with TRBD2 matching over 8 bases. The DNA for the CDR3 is TGTGCCATCAGTGAGTCGGTAGCGGGGCCCCCAGATACGCAGTATTTT. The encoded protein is CAISESVAGPPDTQYF.